These 31 T cell receptor beta chains came from one sample sequenced in a study of response to subunit inactivated influenza vaccine. One entry per CDR3 protein, called by TCRdb with MiXCR from the RT-PCR reads. The sample gives 610,000 or so distinct CDR3 sequences, 13% to 15% of which show up once; around 10% is in the top ten. Sequencing was performed on PBMCs from blood, taken 12 days after vaccination. The receptors derive from a man in his fifties or sixties who received an inactivated influenza vaccine.

This clonotype has only a few counts. A clone one base away is much larger, so this may be a read error. The chain is built from TRBV28 and TRBJ2-7; 7 nucleotides agree with TRBD1. The germline gives CDR1 MDHEN, CDR2 SYDVKM. The junction had 2 bases not matched to a gene; V was cut back by 7 bases and J by 2 bases. This CDR3 contains 12 residues. The CDR3 protein is CASIGTAYEQYF. The CDR3 bases are TGTGCCAGCATAGGGACAGCCTACGAGCAGTACTTC.

The chain has TRBV5-1 and TRBJ2-7; 12 bases map to TRBD2. V was pared by 4 bases and J by 5 bases, with 10 bases of the junction left unmatched. Germline V gene sequence: CDR1 SGHRS, CDR2 YFSETQ. The CDR3 totals 16 residues. This CDR3 is CASSNLLAGGVHEQYF. In DNA form, the CDR3 reads TGCGCCAGCAGCAACCTACTAGCGGGGGGCGTCCACGAGCAGTACTTC.

This clonotype was seen more than once but under ten times. The CDR3 DNA follows: TGTGCCACCAGCAGAGCCGACAGGGCCGAGCAGTACTTC. Translating gives CATSRADRAEQYF. V is TRBV15 and J is TRBJ2-7; TRBD1 aligns across 7 bases. The trim removed 1 base at V and 6 bases at J, leaving 3 bases unmatched. This CDR3 is 13 amino acids long. Germline V CDR1 and CDR2: LNHNV, YYDKDF (reference sequence).

This clonotype was observed a few times. The gene calls are TRBV29-1 and TRBJ2-1, with D perhaps given as TRBD1 or TRBD2 (5 bases each). CDR1 and CDR2 from the germline V gene are SQVTM and ANQGSEA. V lost 4 bases, J lost 12 bases, and 19 bases lay in between. This CDR3 spans 13 amino acids. CDR3 DNA sequence: TGCAGCGTTGGGCCCTGGGACCGCTCGGCGCAGTTCTTC. Translated: CSVGPWDRSAQFF.

This rearrangement joins TRBV5-1 to TRBJ2-7; D gene unclear. The CDR3 is made up of 14 amino acids. The germline V gene encodes CDR1 SGHRS and CDR2 YFSETQ. The germline V and J ends were trimmed by 1 base and 2 bases, with 10 bases remaining between them. The CDR3 DNA is TGCGCCAGCAGCTTGAACCCAGATACCTACGAGCAGTACTTC. Amino acid sequence: CASSLNPDTYEQYF.

This clonotype was seen a few times. The genes are TRBV5-1 and TRBJ2-1, with 7 bases lining up with TRBD2. The CDR3 has 15 amino acids. V gave up 0 bases and J gave up 5 bases; unmatched junction bases: 5. In germline, CDR1 is SGHRS, CDR2 YFSETQ. The CDR3 coding sequence is TGCGCCAGCAGCTTGGTCCGGGAGGCTCACAATGAGCAGTTCTTC. Protein: CASSLVREAHNEQFF. The variable domain in full, completed from reference TRBV5-1 and TRBJ2-1, reads KAGVTQTPRYLIKTRGQQVTLSCSPISGHRSVSWYQQTPGQGLQFLFEYFSETQRNKGNFPGRFSGRQFSNSRSEMNVSTLELGDSALYLCASSLVREAHNEQFFGPGTRLTVL.

The chain joins TRBV5-1 to TRBJ2-5; a weak D match, TRBD2 (5 bases). The CDR3 covers 13 residues. Trimming took 3 bases from V and 3 from J, leaving 9 bases between them. The germline gives CDR1 SGHRS, CDR2 YFSETQ. CDR3 in amino acids: CASSSDWEETQYF. In DNA, the CDR3 is TGCGCCAGCAGCTCGGACTGGGAAGAGACCCAGTACTTC. Using reference TRBV5-1 and TRBJ2-5 for the parts outside the CDR3, the full variable domain is KAGVTQTPRYLIKTRGQQVTLSCSPISGHRSVSWYQQTPGQGLQFLFEYFSETQRNKGNFPGRFSGRQFSNSRSEMNVSTLELGDSALYLCASSSDWEETQYFGPGTRLLVL.

This clonotype was counted ten times or more. The CDR3, as DNA: TGTGCCAGCAGACCCCTCGGACGGTCAACTAATGAAAAACTGTTTTTT. Its translation is CASRPLGRSTNEKLFF. The chain links TRBV28 to TRBJ1-4, with no clear D. V gave up 6 bases and J gave up 0 bases, with 14 bases separating them. Germline V gives CDR1 MDHEN, CDR2 SYDVKM. This CDR3 comprises 16 residues.

The chain's CDR3 is CSAHQRVSGNTIYF. In DNA, the CDR3 is TGCAGTGCTCACCAACGGGTGTCTGGAAACACCATATATTTT. J is TRBJ1-3 and V is TRBV20-1; D gene uncertain. Looked up from germline, CDR1 is DFQATT and CDR2 is SNEGSKA (reference sequence). This CDR3 has 14 residues. With 5 bases removed from V and 1 base from J, the gap between germline ends came to 12 bases.

The J gene is TRBJ2-1, the V gene TRBV29-1, with 9 bases lining up with TRBD1. The CDR3 runs 13 residues. CDR1 and CDR2 (germline): SQVTM, ANQGSEA. V trimming: 4 bases; J trimming: 6 bases; junction bases outside the gene matches: 4. The CDR3 is CSVVGTGFNEQFF. The CDR3 DNA follows: TGCAGCGTTGTAGGGACAGGGTTCAATGAGCAGTTCTTC.

The rearrangement joins TRBV12-3 or TRBV12-4 to TRBJ1-1; the D is unclear. CDR3 length: 15 residues. The V gene lost 4 bases and the J gene lost 0 bases, with 12 bases spanning the gap. CDR3 protein: CASSWGLGLNTEAFF. Here the CDR3 DNA reads TGTGCCAGCAGTTGGGGTTTGGGTCTGAACACTGAAGCTTTCTTT.

The CDR3: CASSLRIRGAYEQYF. The CDR3 DNA is TGTGCCAGCAGTTTGAGAATCAGAGGCGCCTACGAGCAGTACTTC. The chain employs TRBV28 and TRBJ2-7; D gene uncertain. Trimming shortened V by 3 bases and J by 2 bases, and 14 bases separated the two germline ends. Germline V gives CDR1 MDHEN, CDR2 SYDVKM. This CDR3 region has 15 residues.

This clonotype turned up a few times. The chain links TRBV11-2 to TRBJ2-2, with 8 bases that match TRBD2. Germline CDR1 is SGHAT and CDR2 is FQNNGV. The CDR3 extends over 18 amino acids. J lost 5 bases, V lost 5 bases, and 16 bases had no gene match. The CDR3 DNA sequence: TGTGCCAGCAGCCGACCCTTCTGGCTAGCGGGTGGGACCGGGGAGCTGTTTTTT. Protein sequence: CASSRPFWLAGGTGELFF.

This chain links TRBV11-2 with TRBJ2-1; TRBD1 agrees at 8 bases. The germline gives CDR1 SGHAT, CDR2 FQNNGV. The CDR3 consists of 13 residues. Trimming took 5 bases from V and 8 from J; bases not matched to a gene: 5. CDR3 bases: TGTGCCAGCAGCATGCCAGGGGGCGATGAGCAGTTCTTC. Its protein product is CASSMPGGDEQFF.

The sample holds a few counts of this clonotype. This chain connects TRBV20-1 to TRBJ1-1, with D perhaps matching TRBD1 (5 bases). Germline CDR1 and CDR2: DFQATT and SNEGSKA (reference sequence). V lost 3 bases, J lost 9 bases, and 23 bases lay in between. The CDR3 covers 15 residues. The CDR3 reads CSASLRGATNLKAFF. In DNA, the CDR3 is TGCAGTGCTAGTCTGCGCGGGGCGACTAACCTTAAAGCTTTCTTT.

The chain uses TRBV4-1 and TRBJ2-1, with D perhaps matching TRBD2 (5 bases). This CDR3 contains 14 residues. Trimming stripped 0 bases from V and 12 bases from J, with 15 bases between. Germline CDR1 MGHRA, CDR2 YSYEKL. In DNA form, the CDR3 reads TGCGCCAGCAGCCAAGATAGAGGGAGAGGTGGGCAGTTCTTC. Amino acid sequence: CASSQDRGRGGQFF.

A few counts support this clonotype. The chain uses TRBV28 and TRBJ2-1; D unresolved. CDR1 is MDHEN, CDR2 SYDVKM, per germline. Trimming took 5 bases from V and 9 from J, leaving 8 bases between them. The CDR3 consists of 11 residues. The CDR3 DNA follows: TGTGCCAGCAGTCAGAGGCCTGAGCAGTTCTTC. Its protein is CASSQRPEQFF. The full variable domain, its missing parts supplied by reference TRBV28 and TRBJ2-1, is DVKVTQSSRYLVKRTGEKVFLECVQDMDHENMFWYRQDPGLGLRLIYFSYDVKMKEKGDIPEGYSVSREKKERFSLILESASTNQTSMYLCASSQRPEQFFGPGTRLTVL.

J is TRBJ2-7 and V is TRBV2, with 9 bases that match TRBD1. CDR1 is SNHLY and CDR2 is FYNNEI in the germline V gene. Unmatched junction bases numbered 9, after V lost 9 bases and J lost 3 bases. The CDR3 loop spans 14 amino acids. CDR3 amino acids: CASKRQGGVYEQYF. The CDR3 region has the DNA TGTGCCAGTAAAAGACAGGGGGGGGTCTACGAGCAGTACTTC.

This clonotype was counted only a few times. The chain uses TRBV24-1 and TRBJ2-2; D unresolved. CDR1 is KGHDR and CDR2 is SFDVKD in the germline V gene. V shed 5 bases and J shed 0 bases, with 12 bases lying between them. This CDR3 has 16 amino acids. The CDR3 protein is CATSAPRPSNTGELFF. CDR3 bases: TGTGCCACCAGTGCCCCCAGACCTTCGAACACCGGGGAGCTGTTTTTT.

This clonotype has only a few counts. The rearrangement uses TRBV5-1 and TRBJ2-5; the D gene is possibly TRBD1 (7 bases). Germline V CDR1 and CDR2: SGHRS, YFSETQ. The CDR3 is 14 residues long. V shed 4 bases and J shed 4 bases, with 14 bases lying between them. The CDR3: CASSPGGGGETQYF. The CDR3 coding sequence is TGCGCCAGCAGCCCCGGAGGGGGCGGAGAGACCCAGTACTTC.

This clonotype has a count of ten or more. The chain recombines TRBV5-6 with TRBJ2-7; possible D gene TRBD1, 6 bases. The CDR3 runs to 12 residues. V gave up 5 bases and J gave up 5 bases, with 11 bases separating them. Germline V gene sequence: CDR1 SGHDT, CDR2 YYEEEE. CDR3 sequence: CASSLGGDEQYF. The CDR3 nucleotides are TGTGCCAGCAGTTTAGGGGGTGACGAGCAGTACTTC.

The rearrangement uses TRBV5-1 and TRBJ2-5; TRBD2 matches at 8 bases. After removal of 0 bases from V and 4 bases from J, the junction contained 5 bases not matched to a gene. The CDR3 sequence is 15 residues long. CDR1 is SGHRS, CDR2 YFSETQ, per germline. Here the CDR3 reads CASSLDGRASETQYF. The CDR3, as DNA: TGCGCCAGCAGCTTGGACGGGAGGGCATCAGAGACCCAGTACTTC.

The chain links TRBV6-5 to TRBJ2-4; 8 bases align to TRBD1. Germline V CDR1 and CDR2: MNHEY, SVGAGI. This CDR3 spans 14 amino acids. The ends lost 4 bases at V and 5 bases at J; junction bases unmatched: 4. CDR3 DNA sequence: TGTGCCAGCAGTTCCTACAGGGGGGAAAACATTCAGTACTTC. This encodes CASSSYRGENIQYF.

V and J are TRBV3-1 and TRBJ1-1; no definite D call. The CDR3 runs to 11 residues. V lost 4 bases and J lost 11, with 11 bases in between. CDR1 is LGHDT, CDR2 YNNKEL, per germline (reference sequence). The CDR3 loop reads CASSRSTTAFF. CDR3 sequence (DNA): TGTGCCAGCAGCCGATCTACGACGGCTTTCTTT.

The chain has TRBV10-3 and TRBJ1-6; D is ambiguous. Looked up from germline, CDR1 is ENHRY and CDR2 is SYGVKD. The germline V and J ends were trimmed by 0 bases and 7 bases, with 16 bases remaining between them. The CDR3 has 17 amino acids. The CDR3 loop is CAISESSTRLPNSPLHF. In DNA, the CDR3 is TGTGCCATCAGTGAGTCATCAACCCGTCTACCCAATTCACCCCTCCACTTT.

This clonotype was counted only a few times. The chain combines TRBV6-4 with TRBJ2-1; TRBD2 matches 9 bases. V shed 9 bases and J 7 bases; nucleotides not matched to a gene: 7. The CDR3 is 13 residues long. Germline CDR1 reads MRHNA; CDR2 reads SNTAGT. CDR3 sequence: CASKLLAGNEQFF. The CDR3 DNA sequence: TGTGCCAGTAAGCTTCTAGCGGGGAATGAGCAGTTCTTC.

The genes are TRBV11-2 and TRBJ2-3; the D gene is possibly TRBD1 (6 bases). The CDR3 is 18 residues long. The V end was cut by 2 bases, the J end by 0 bases, with 18 bases between. CDR1 is SGHAT, CDR2 FQNNGV, per germline. CDR3 amino acids: CASSLSPAGDTSTDTQYF. CDR3 bases: TGTGCCAGCAGCTTAAGCCCTGCAGGGGATACTAGCACAGATACGCAGTATTTT.

This rearrangement joins TRBV28 to TRBJ1-2; D call uncertain. Germline-derived CDR1 and CDR2 are MDHEN and SYDVKM. The CDR3 sequence is 14 residues long. V was shortened by 6 bases and J by 7 bases, with 18 bases between the two germline ends. The CDR3 protein is CASSSKLRTLGYTF. CDR3 in DNA: TGTGCCAGCAGCTCTAAACTACGGACTCTTGGCTACACCTTC.

This clonotype was detected only a few times. The chain couples TRBV20-1 to TRBJ1-5; possible D gene TRBD1, 5 bases. The CDR3 extends over 15 amino acids. CDR1 is DFQATT and CDR2 is SNEGSKA in the germline V gene (reference sequence). Trimming stripped 1 base from V and 4 bases from J, with 14 bases between. The CDR3 is CSARGRGGRNQPQHF. The CDR3, as DNA: TGCAGTGCTAGAGGACGGGGGGGAAGGAATCAGCCCCAGCATTTT.

This clonotype was detected a few times. The chain is built from TRBV5-5 and TRBJ1-1; weak D call: TRBD1 (5 bases). Germline V lookup: CDR1 SGHKS, CDR2 YYEKEE (reference sequence). V lost 4 bases and J lost 7, with 14 bases in between. The length of the CDR3 is 13 residues. CDR3 protein: CASSPGQALEAFF. The CDR3 DNA sequence: TGTGCCAGCAGCCCGGGGCAGGCGCTTGAAGCTTTCTTT.

Many counts were recorded for this clonotype. The chain combines TRBV5-6 with TRBJ2-3; 7 bases fit TRBD2. Per the germline V gene, CDR1 is SGHDT and CDR2 is YYEEEE. CDR3 length: 14 amino acids. The ends lost 4 bases at V and 6 bases at J; junction bases unmatched: 8. The CDR3 reads CASSNWDYGDTQYF. For the CDR3, the DNA is TGTGCCAGCAGCAACTGGGACTATGGGGATACGCAGTATTTT.